The sequence of this T cell receptor beta chain was determined in a study of OX40 agonist ivuxolimab in advanced cancers. Only in-frame clones appear in the TCRdb table, and some are missing; sequencing was by immunoSEQ multiplex PCR. In the table there are about 63,000 clones, 85% to 90% of which are singletons. Sequenced here: CD4+ or CD8+ T cells sorted from blood, sampled in a trial of the OX40 agonist ivuxolimab. The TCR originated in an adult with an advanced solid tumor such as melanoma, head and neck, liver or kidney cancer.

This CDR3 reads CASNSPGDTGELFF. The CDR3 coding sequence is TGTGCCAGCAACTCCCCAGGGGACACCGGGGAGCTGTTTTTT. The V gene is TRBV6-5, the J gene TRBJ2-2, with a possible D match to TRBD1 (6 bases). Germline V gene data show CDR1 as MNHEY and CDR2 as SVGAGI. The V gene lost 7 bases and the J gene lost 3 bases, with 12 bases spanning the gap. This CDR3 has 14 residues.